The 31 T cell receptor beta chains below all came from one sample that was sequenced in a study of T-cell memory formation after mild COVID-19. One entry per CDR3 protein, called by TCRdb with MiXCR from the 5' RACE reads. The sample shows just over 400,000 distinct CDR3 sequences, more than 20% of them seen only once. Material for sequencing was PBMCs or a T cell subset sorted from them (not recorded which). These receptor sequences come from an adult woman who had mild COVID-19 (a few samples of this study predate the infection). Cell type and time point are not known.

A few counts support this clonotype. The DNA of the CDR3 is TGTGCCAGCAGTCCTCGGACTAGCGGGAGGTACGAGCAGTACTTC. Its translation: CASSPRTSGRYEQYF. The chain links TRBV12-3 or TRBV12-4 to TRBJ2-7; 14 bases are a match to TRBD2. J lost 4 bases, V lost 5 bases, and 4 bases had no gene match. This CDR3 comprises 15 residues.

The chain links TRBV6-5 to TRBJ2-1; a possible D gene is TRBD1 (6 bases). CDR1 is MNHEY and CDR2 is SVGAGI in the germline V gene. This CDR3 spans 13 amino acids. Trimming removed 9 bases at V and 3 bases at J, with 12 bases between. CDR3 residues: CASGGYLYNEQFF. Written as DNA, the CDR3 is TGTGCCAGTGGGGGCTACCTCTACAATGAGCAGTTCTTC.

This clonotype has a handful of counts. The gene calls are TRBV12-3 or TRBV12-4 and TRBJ2-7; perhaps TRBD1 as D (5 bases). The CDR3 loop spans 14 amino acids. V was cut by 7 bases and J by 2 bases, with 15 bases left in between. CDR3 nucleotide sequence: TGTGCCAGCATCCCAAGGGGATCCCCCTACGAGCAGTACTTC. This sequence encodes CASIPRGSPYEQYF.

This clonotype appeared a few times. This sequence joins TRBV6-5 and TRBJ2-5; weak D call: TRBD2 (7 bases). There are 13 residues in the CDR3. Germline V gives CDR1 MNHEY, CDR2 SVGAGI. Trimming removed 8 bases from V and 6 bases from J, with 16 bases in between. The CDR3 DNA reads TGTGCCAGCGGACGAAGGGGGGGACAGACCCAGTACTTC. Protein product: CASGRRGGQTQYF.

This clonotype was seen many times. The CDR3, as DNA: TGCGCCAGCAGCGGACGAGATTTGAGGCGCACTGAAGCTTTCTTT. It specifies CASSGRDLRRTEAFF. The V gene is TRBV4-1, the J gene TRBJ1-1; D not certain. The V and J ends lost 5 bases and 4 bases respectively, with 17 bases between them. The CDR3 has 15 amino acids. Germline CDR1 reads MGHRA; CDR2 reads YSYEKL.

This clonotype was detected many times. V gene TRBV5-5 combines with J gene TRBJ2-7, with D perhaps TRBD1 (5 bases). The V and J ends lost 6 bases and 2 bases respectively, with 12 bases between them. The germline gives CDR1 SGHKS, CDR2 YYEKEE (reference sequence). The CDR3 consists of 13 residues. CDR3 sequence reads: CASTRAGTYEQYF. In DNA form, the CDR3 reads TGTGCCAGCACCAGGGCAGGTACCTACGAGCAGTACTTC.

The chain is built from TRBV4-2 and TRBJ2-7, with D maybe TRBD2 (6 bases). V gave up 1 base and J gave up 3 bases, with 13 bases separating them. There are 15 residues in the CDR3. The V gene's germline CDR1 is LGHNA and CDR2 YNFKEQ. The CDR3 spells CASSQASGYDYEQYF. CDR3 sequence (DNA): TGTGCCAGCAGCCAAGCCAGCGGGTACGACTACGAGCAGTACTTC.

This clonotype has just a few counts. V and J are TRBV5-1 and TRBJ2-5, with 10 bases matching TRBD2. V shed 4 bases, J shed 4 bases, and the junction held 10 bases outside the gene matches. This CDR3 comprises 16 residues. The germline gives CDR1 SGHRS, CDR2 YFSETQ. CDR3 loop: CASSQQASGGAETQYF. CDR3 sequence (DNA): TGCGCCAGCAGCCAACAGGCCAGCGGGGGGGCAGAGACCCAGTACTTC.

This clonotype was seen repeatedly, ten times or more. In DNA form, the CDR3 reads TGTGCCACCAGCAGAGATGGGCTAGCGAACTACCATGAGTCGTTCTTC. Translation: CATSRDGLANYHESFF. This rearrangement joins TRBV15 to TRBJ2-1; D is perhaps TRBD2 (6 bases). This CDR3 is 16 amino acids long. V was pared by 0 bases and J by 15 bases, with 24 bases between. From germline, CDR1 is LNHNV and CDR2 YYDKDF (reference sequence).

Only a few counts were recorded for this clonotype. DNA of the CDR3: TGTGCCAGCAGTTACCGAGGGGCCGGGGAGCTGTTTTTT. It yields the protein CASSYRGAGELFF. The J gene is TRBJ2-2, the V gene TRBV6-5; possibly TRBD1 or TRBD2 for D (5 bases each). The V gene's germline CDR1 is MNHEY and CDR2 SVGAGI. The V and J ends lost 2 bases and 6 bases respectively, with 7 bases between them. The CDR3 loop spans 13 amino acids.

The CDR3 protein is CASSLWSLGNIQYF. DNA of the CDR3: TGTGCCAGCAGCTTATGGAGCCTGGGAAACATTCAGTACTTC. This chain uses TRBV7-2 with TRBJ2-4, with unresolved D. Germline assignment: CDR1 SGHTA and CDR2 FQGNSA. V lost 2 bases to trimming and J lost 6 bases, with 11 bases between them. The CDR3 contains 14 residues.

The chain recombines TRBV29-1 with TRBJ1-3, with unresolved D. CDR3 length equals 11 residues. The germline CDR1 and CDR2 sequences are SQVTM and ANQGSEA. Trimming removed 3 bases at V and 2 bases at J, with 2 bases between. CDR3: CSVDAGNTIYF. The CDR3 DNA sequence: TGCAGCGTTGACGCTGGAAACACCATATATTTT.

This clonotype was counted a few times. The V and J genes are TRBV6-5 and TRBJ2-7; D ambiguous. CDR1 and CDR2 (germline): MNHEY, SVGAGI. Trimming pared 2 bases from V and 2 bases from J, leaving 10 bases between. The CDR3 length is 14 residues. The DNA of the CDR3 is TGTGCCAGCAGTTACGCGCGGAGTACCTACGAGCAGTACTTC. It is translated as CASSYARSTYEQYF.

This clonotype showed up just a few times. The J gene is TRBJ1-1, the V gene TRBV23-1; a possible D gene is TRBD1 (6 bases). TRBV23-1 is placed among ORFs of uncertain function. Trimming stripped 3 bases from V and 4 bases from J, with 21 bases between. The CDR3 length is 17 residues. CDR3 sequence (DNA): TGCGCCAGCAGTCATCCCGACAGGAGCGGTTTTTGCACTGAAGCTTTCTTT. It encodes CASSHPDRSGFCTEAFF.

This clonotype showed up many times. This chain joins TRBV7-2 and TRBJ1-1, with D possibly TRBD1 on 5 matching bases. This CDR3 region has 13 residues. Germline V gene lookup returns CDR1 SGHTA and CDR2 FQGNSA. V was cut by 6 bases and J by 2 bases, with 10 bases left in between. The chain's CDR3 is CASRRGDNTEAFF. The CDR3, as DNA: TGTGCCAGCAGGAGAGGGGACAACACTGAAGCTTTCTTT.

This clonotype was observed a few times. The rearrangement uses TRBV5-5 and TRBJ1-3; D not resolved. The CDR3 has 12 amino acids. Per germline, CDR1 SGHKS and CDR2 YYEKEE (reference sequence). V lost 4 bases and J lost 8, with 10 bases in between. CDR3 sequence: CASSRRLDTIYF. The CDR3 DNA is TGTGCCAGCAGCCGGCGGTTGGACACCATATATTTT.

The rearrangement uses TRBV5-1 and TRBJ2-7; 8 bases are shared with TRBD2. Germline V lookup: CDR1 SGHRS, CDR2 YFSETQ. The CDR3 runs to 17 residues. V shed 4 bases and J 0 bases; nucleotides not matched to a gene: 12. CDR3 amino acids: CASSPGGRTESSYEQYF. The DNA for the CDR3 is TGCGCCAGCAGCCCGGGAGGGCGGACCGAAAGCTCCTACGAGCAGTACTTC.

This clonotype was observed a handful of times. The chain links TRBV20-1 to TRBJ2-5; 7 bases line up with TRBD2. The CDR3 is made up of 14 amino acids. Germline V gene data show CDR1 as DFQATT and CDR2 as SNEGSKA (reference sequence). Germline trimming cut 3 bases from V and 2 bases from J; bases unmatched to any gene: 6. The CDR3 is CSARDGGNQETQYF. The CDR3 nucleotides are TGCAGTGCTAGGGACGGGGGGAATCAAGAGACCCAGTACTTC.

Comment on this clonotype: The junction departs from germline at one end; a sequencing error may be responsible. The V gene is TRBV7-7, the J gene TRBJ2-7, with a possible D match to TRBD2 (5 bases). The germline CDR1 and CDR2 sequences are SSHAT and FNYEAQ (reference sequence). The CDR3 has 15 residues. The CDR3 DNA reads TGTGCTAGCAGCTTAGCGCCGGACCCGGCCTACGAGCAGTACTTC. Translated, it gives CASSLAPDPAYEQYF. The entire variable domain, with the rest obtained from reference TRBV7-7 and TRBJ2-7, is as follows: GAGVSQSPRYKVTKRGQDVTLRCDPISSHATLYWYQQALGQGPEFLTYFNYEAQPDKSGLPSDRFSAERPEGSISTLTIQRTEQRDSAMYRCASSLAPDPAYEQYFGPGTRLTVT.

The table lists this clonotype with a count of one. V is TRBV7-9 and J is TRBJ1-1, with TRBD1 matching 7 bases. CDR1 and CDR2 from the germline V gene are SEHNR and FQNEAQ (reference sequence). The CDR3 totals 14 residues. Germline trimming cut 5 bases from V and 5 bases from J; bases unmatched to any gene: 8. CDR3 nucleotide sequence: TGTGCCAGCAGCCCACAGGGGTTAGGAACTGAAGCTTTCTTT. It is translated as CASSPQGLGTEAFF.

CDR3 loop: CSAKYLPSAAKNIQYF. In DNA, the CDR3 is TGCAGTGCTAAGTACCTACCCTCGGCCGCCAAAAACATTCAGTACTTC. This chain uses TRBV20-1 with TRBJ2-4; D gene uncertain. Trimming stripped 4 bases from V and 1 base from J, with 17 bases between. The CDR3 has 16 residues. Per the germline V gene, CDR1 is DFQATT and CDR2 is SNEGSKA (reference sequence).

This clonotype was observed a handful of times. This sequence joins TRBV27 and TRBJ1-6; possibly TRBD1 for D (5 bases). This CDR3 contains 14 residues. The V and J ends lost 8 bases and 3 bases respectively, with 11 bases between them. Germline V gene sequence: CDR1 MNHEY, CDR2 SMNVEV (reference sequence). CDR3 protein: CASRGDGYNSPLHF. CDR3 nucleotides: TGTGCCAGCCGTGGGGACGGCTATAATTCACCCCTCCACTTT.

V and J are TRBV9 and TRBJ1-5; no clear D gene. The V gene's germline CDR1 is SGDLS and CDR2 YYNGEE. The CDR3 sequence is 10 residues long. V was cut by 8 bases and J by 7 bases, with 7 bases left in between. The CDR3 nucleotides are TGTGCCAGTTTCAGACAGCCCCAGCATTTT. Its translation is CASFRQPQHF.

The gene calls are TRBV11-2 and TRBJ2-7; 9 nucleotides align to TRBD1. Germline V lookup: CDR1 SGHAT, CDR2 FQNNGV. CDR3 length: 17 amino acids. Unmatched junction bases numbered 13, after V lost 4 bases and J lost 3 bases. The DNA of the CDR3 is TGTGCCAGCAGCTCCCGCGGGCTGGGGGACAGGGACTACGAGCAGTACTTC. Amino acids: CASSSRGLGDRDYEQYF.

In its sample, this clonotype was seen a few times. This CDR3 is CASSQAPQGNEQFF. The CDR3 DNA is TGTGCCAGCAGCCAAGCCCCCCAGGGGAATGAGCAGTTCTTC. The rearrangement joins TRBV3-1 to TRBJ2-1; TRBD1 might be the D (6 bases). V gave up 1 base and J gave up 7 bases, with 11 bases separating them. The germline V gene has CDR1 LGHDT and CDR2 YNNKEL (reference sequence). This CDR3 has 14 residues.

This sequence joins TRBV11-3 and TRBJ2-1; possibly TRBD2 for D (5 bases). The CDR3 extends over 16 amino acids. Trimming shortened V by 4 bases and J by 0 bases, and 13 bases separated the two germline ends. The germline gives CDR1 SGHNT, CDR2 YENEEA. CDR3 in DNA: TGTGCCAGCAGCTCCCGCCGGGAAATCTCCTACAATGAGCAGTTCTTC. This sequence encodes CASSSRREISYNEQFF. Full variable domain (rest looked up from reference TRBV11-3 and TRBJ2-1): EAGVVQSPRYKIIEKKQPVAFWCNPISGHNTLYWYLQNLGQGPELLIRYENEEAVDDSQLPKDRFSAERLKGVDSTLKIQPAELGDSAVYLCASSSRREISYNEQFFGPGTRLTVL.

V and J are TRBV11-2 and TRBJ1-2; TRBD1 aligns across 9 bases. The CDR3 length is 15 residues. Germline assignment: CDR1 SGHAT and CDR2 FQNNGV. Germline trimming cut 5 bases from V and 4 bases from J; bases unmatched to any gene: 8. The CDR3 DNA follows: TGTGCCAGCAGCCCAGGACAGGGGCGAAGCTATGGCTACACCTTC. It specifies CASSPGQGRSYGYTF. The full variable domain, its missing parts supplied by reference TRBV11-2 and TRBJ1-2, is EAGVAQSPRYKIIEKRQSVAFWCNPISGHATLYWYQQILGQGPKLLIQFQNNGVVDDSQLPKDRFSAERLKGVDSTLKIQPAKLEDSAVYLCASSPGQGRSYGYTFGSGTRLTVV.

The chain employs TRBV12-3 or TRBV12-4 and TRBJ2-7; possible D gene TRBD1, 5 bases. Trimming shortened V by 2 bases and J by 4 bases, and 15 bases separated the two germline ends. There are 15 residues in the CDR3. CDR3 residues: CASSLLGVKSYEQYF. In DNA, the CDR3 is TGTGCCAGCAGTTTATTAGGGGTGAAAAGTTACGAGCAGTACTTC.

This clonotype has more than one count but fewer than ten. The genes are TRBV12-3 or TRBV12-4 and TRBJ2-1; TRBD2 agrees at 7 bases. J gave up 5 bases and V 6 bases, and 13 bases lay outside the gene matches. The length of the CDR3 is 16 residues. As DNA, the CDR3 is TGTGCCAGCAGCCCCACCGGGTGGGGGAGGGACAATGAGCAGTTCTTC. Translating it yields CASSPTGWGRDNEQFF.

The chain employs TRBV4-1 and TRBJ2-2, with TRBD2 matching over 7 bases. The CDR3 totals 17 residues. The trim removed 0 bases at V and 5 bases at J, leaving 9 bases unmatched. Germline CDR1 and CDR2: MGHRA and YSYEKL. CDR3 in amino acids: CASSQDFLAVGTGELFF. The CDR3 DNA follows: TGCGCCAGCAGCCAAGATTTCCTAGCGGTCGGTACCGGGGAGCTGTTTTTT.

This chain links TRBV7-9 with TRBJ2-7; either TRBD1 or TRBD2 may fit D (5 bases each). V was clipped by 1 base and J by 6 bases, with 13 bases between them. Germline values: CDR1 SEHNR, CDR2 FQNEAQ (reference sequence). The CDR3 is 14 residues long. The CDR3 nucleotides are TGTGCCAGCAGCTTAGGCCGGGACGCCCCCGAGCAGTACTTC. Protein sequence: CASSLGRDAPEQYF. The whole variable domain, filled in from reference TRBV7-9 and TRBJ2-7, reads DTGVSQNPRHKITKRGQNVTFRCDPISEHNRLYWYRQTLGQGPEFLTYFQNEAQLEKSRLLSDRFSAERPKGSFSTLEIQRTEQGDSAMYLCASSLGRDAPEQYFGPGTRLTVT.